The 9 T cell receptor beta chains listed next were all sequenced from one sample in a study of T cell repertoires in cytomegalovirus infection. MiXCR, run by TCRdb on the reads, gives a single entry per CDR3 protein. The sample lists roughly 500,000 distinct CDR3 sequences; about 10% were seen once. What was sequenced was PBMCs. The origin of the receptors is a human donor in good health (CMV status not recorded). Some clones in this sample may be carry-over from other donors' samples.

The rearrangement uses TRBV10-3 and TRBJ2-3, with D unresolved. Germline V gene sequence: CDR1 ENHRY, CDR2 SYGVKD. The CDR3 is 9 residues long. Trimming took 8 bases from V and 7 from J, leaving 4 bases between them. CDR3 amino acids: CAIGNTQYF. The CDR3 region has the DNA TGTGCCATCGGGAATACGCAGTATTTT.

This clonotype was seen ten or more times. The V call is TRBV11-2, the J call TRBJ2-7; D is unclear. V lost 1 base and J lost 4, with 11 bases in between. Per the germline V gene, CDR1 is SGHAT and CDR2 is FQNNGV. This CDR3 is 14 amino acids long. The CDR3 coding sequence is TGTGCCAGCAGCTTAGCCTCGGGTTATTACGAGCAGTACTTC. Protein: CASSLASGYYEQYF.

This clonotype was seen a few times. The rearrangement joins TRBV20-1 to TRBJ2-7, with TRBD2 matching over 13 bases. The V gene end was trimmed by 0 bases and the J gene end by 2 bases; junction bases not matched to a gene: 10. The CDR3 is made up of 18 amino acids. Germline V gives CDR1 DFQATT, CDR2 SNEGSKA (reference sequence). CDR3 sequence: CSARERTSGSKAPYEQYF. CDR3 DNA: TGCAGTGCTAGAGAGCGGACTAGCGGGAGTAAGGCCCCCTACGAGCAGTACTTC.

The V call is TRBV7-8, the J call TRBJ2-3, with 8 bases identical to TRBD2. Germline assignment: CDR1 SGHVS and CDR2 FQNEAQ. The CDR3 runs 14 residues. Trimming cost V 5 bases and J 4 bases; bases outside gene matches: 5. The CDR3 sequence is CASSPQLAADTQYF. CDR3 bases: TGTGCCAGCAGCCCCCAACTAGCGGCAGATACGCAGTATTTT.

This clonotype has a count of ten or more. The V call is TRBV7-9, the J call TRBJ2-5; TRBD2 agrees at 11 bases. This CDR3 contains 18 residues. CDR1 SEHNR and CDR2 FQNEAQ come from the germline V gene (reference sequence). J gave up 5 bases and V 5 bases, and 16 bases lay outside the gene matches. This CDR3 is CASSDLMGSGRAVETQYF. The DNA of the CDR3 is TGTGCCAGCAGCGACCTAATGGGTAGCGGGAGGGCCGTGGAGACCCAGTACTTC.

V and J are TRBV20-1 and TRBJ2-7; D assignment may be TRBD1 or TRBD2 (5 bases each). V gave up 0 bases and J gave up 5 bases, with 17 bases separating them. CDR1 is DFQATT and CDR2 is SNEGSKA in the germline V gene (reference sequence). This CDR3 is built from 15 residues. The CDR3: CSARDSAGTGDEQYF. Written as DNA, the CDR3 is TGCAGTGCTAGAGATAGTGCAGGGACGGGCGACGAGCAGTACTTC.

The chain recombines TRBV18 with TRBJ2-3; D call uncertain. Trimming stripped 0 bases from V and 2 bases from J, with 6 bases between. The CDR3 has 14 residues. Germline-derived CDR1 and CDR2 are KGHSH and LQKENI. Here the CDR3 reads CASSPPINTDTQYF. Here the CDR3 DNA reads TGTGCCAGCTCACCACCGATAAACACAGATACGCAGTATTTT.

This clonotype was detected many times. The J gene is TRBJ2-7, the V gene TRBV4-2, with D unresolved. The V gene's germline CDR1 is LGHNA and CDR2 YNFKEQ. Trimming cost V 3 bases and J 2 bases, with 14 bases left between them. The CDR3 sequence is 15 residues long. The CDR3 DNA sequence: TGTGCCAGCAGCCACGAAGACGCCGGAGCCTACGAGCAGTACTTC. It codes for CASSHEDAGAYEQYF.

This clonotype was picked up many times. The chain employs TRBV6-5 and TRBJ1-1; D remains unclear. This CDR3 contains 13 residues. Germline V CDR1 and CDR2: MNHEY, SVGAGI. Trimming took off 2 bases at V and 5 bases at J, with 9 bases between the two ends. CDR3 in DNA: TGTGCCAGCAGTTACGCGGTCAGGACTGAAGCTTTCTTT. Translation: CASSYAVRTEAFF.